This section outlines one T cell receptor (beta chain) sequence together with its context. What it binds is unknown. Under 3 months was the duration of disease in ophthalmopathy patients, who also had a Clinical Activity Score of at least 3 and a NOSPECS grade of at least 4. The study excluded patients with uncontrolled infection, other autoimmune disease, pregnancy or lactation. Losses at the gene ends were 3 bases for V and 0 bases for J; bases not matched to a gene: 4. Germline CDR1 reads SGHTA; CDR2 reads FQGNSA. CDR3 length: 16 residues. These data are taken from a study of T cells in Graves' hyperthyroidism and ophthalmopathy. The study, taken as a whole, reports: Blood also held most thyroid clonotypes expanded beyond 0.001.

TCR beta CDR3 sequences were amplified from RNA transcripts. Carried out on the TCR CDR3, a first-round RT-PCR used the HTBI primer set. TCRdb fed the multiplex PCR reads into MiXCR, producing one record per CDR3 protein. This table holds under 600,000 distinct CDR3 sequences, about a sixth found once. The chain combines TRBV7-2 with TRBJ2-1; 8 bases line up with TRBD2. Source material: blood. This TCR derives from a woman aged 40 to 50 with Graves' ophthalmopathy. CDR3: CASSFFAGGSYNEQFF. CDR3 DNA sequence: TGTGCCAGCAGCTTCTTTGCGGGGGGCTCCTACAATGAGCAGTTCTTC. Full variable domain (rest looked up from reference TRBV7-2 and TRBJ2-1): GAGVSQSPSNKVTEKGKDVELRCDPISGHTALYWYRQSLGQGLEFLIYFQGNSAPDKSGLPSDRFSAERTGGSVSTLTIQRTQQEDSAVYLCASSFFAGGSYNEQFFGPGTRLTVL.